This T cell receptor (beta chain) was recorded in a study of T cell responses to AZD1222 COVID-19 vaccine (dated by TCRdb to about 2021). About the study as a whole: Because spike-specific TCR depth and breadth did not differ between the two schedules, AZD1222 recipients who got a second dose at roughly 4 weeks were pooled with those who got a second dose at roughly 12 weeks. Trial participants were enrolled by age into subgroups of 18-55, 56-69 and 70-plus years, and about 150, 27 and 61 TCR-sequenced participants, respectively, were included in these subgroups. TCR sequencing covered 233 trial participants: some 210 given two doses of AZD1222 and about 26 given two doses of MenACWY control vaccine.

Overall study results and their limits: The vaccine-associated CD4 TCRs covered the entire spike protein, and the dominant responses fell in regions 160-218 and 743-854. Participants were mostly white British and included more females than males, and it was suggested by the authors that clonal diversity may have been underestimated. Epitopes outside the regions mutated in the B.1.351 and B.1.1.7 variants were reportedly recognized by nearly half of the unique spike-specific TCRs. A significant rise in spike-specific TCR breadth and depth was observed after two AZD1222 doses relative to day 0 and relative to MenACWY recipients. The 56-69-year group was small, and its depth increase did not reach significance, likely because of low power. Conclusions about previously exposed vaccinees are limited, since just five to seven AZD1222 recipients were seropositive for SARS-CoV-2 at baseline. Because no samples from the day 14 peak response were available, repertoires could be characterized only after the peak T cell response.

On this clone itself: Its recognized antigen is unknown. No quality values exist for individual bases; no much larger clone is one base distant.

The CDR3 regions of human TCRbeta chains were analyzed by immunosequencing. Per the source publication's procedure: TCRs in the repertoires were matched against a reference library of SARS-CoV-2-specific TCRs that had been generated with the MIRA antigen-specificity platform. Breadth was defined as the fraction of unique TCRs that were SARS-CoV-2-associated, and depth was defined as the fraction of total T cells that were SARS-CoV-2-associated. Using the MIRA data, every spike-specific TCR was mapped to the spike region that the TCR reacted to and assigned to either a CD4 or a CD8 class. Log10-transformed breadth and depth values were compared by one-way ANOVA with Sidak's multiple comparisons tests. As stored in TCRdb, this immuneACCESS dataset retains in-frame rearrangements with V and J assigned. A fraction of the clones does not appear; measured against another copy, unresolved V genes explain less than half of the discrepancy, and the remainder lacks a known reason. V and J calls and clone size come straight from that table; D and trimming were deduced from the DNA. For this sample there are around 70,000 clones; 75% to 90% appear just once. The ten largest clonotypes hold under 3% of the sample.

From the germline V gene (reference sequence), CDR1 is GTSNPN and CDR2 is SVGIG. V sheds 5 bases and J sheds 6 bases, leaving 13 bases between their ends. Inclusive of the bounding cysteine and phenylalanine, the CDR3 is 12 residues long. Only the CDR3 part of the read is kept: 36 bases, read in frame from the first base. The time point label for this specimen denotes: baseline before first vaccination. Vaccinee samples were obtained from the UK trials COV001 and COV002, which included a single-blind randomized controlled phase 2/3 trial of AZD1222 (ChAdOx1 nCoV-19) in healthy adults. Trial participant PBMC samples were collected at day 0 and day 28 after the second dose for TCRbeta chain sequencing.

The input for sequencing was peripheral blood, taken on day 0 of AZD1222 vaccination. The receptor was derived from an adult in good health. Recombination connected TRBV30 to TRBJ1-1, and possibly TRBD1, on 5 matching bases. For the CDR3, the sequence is CAWRDGKPEAFF. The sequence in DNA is TGTGCCTGGCGGGACGGAAAACCTGAAGCTTTCTTT.